This TCR beta chain stems from a study of HIV-infected patients and healthy controls. MiXCR was run by TCRdb on the 5' RACE reads, yielding one entry per CDR3 protein. The top ten hold 33% of the sample, which has 18,000 or so distinct CDR3 sequences, around 20% seen once. This clonotype was seen ten or more times. V lost 2 bases, J lost 3 bases, and 3 bases stayed unmatched. Per germline, CDR1 MNHEY and CDR2 SMNVEV (reference sequence). This CDR3 region has 14 residues. The sequence was obtained from a human donor in good health. This rearrangement joins TRBV27 to TRBJ1-1, with 7 bases aligning to TRBD1. Sequencing used CD8+ T cells from blood. CDR3 in amino acids: CASSLQGDYTEAFF. The CDR3 region has the DNA TGTGCCAGCAGTTTACAGGGGGATTACACTGAAGCTTTCTTT.